This section outlines one T cell receptor beta chain sequence together with its context. The antigen is unknown. The TRB libraries of cDNA were built by UMI-labeled 5' RACE. Reprocessing the 5' RACE reads, TCRdb reports a single entry for every CDR3 protein and omits DNA. Its table lists approximately 83,000 distinct CDR3 sequences. These data belong to a study of CXCR3-negative and CXCR3-positive naive CD8 T cells. The overall study: With about 1.5 +/- 0.3 million reads per library, the TRB reads numbered 120 million to 150 million in total. Findings of the study overall: TRB CDR3 properties served as the basis for inferring TCR strength, and surface CD5 was comparable between naive subsets.

The sequence derives from a human donor in good health. Some clones in this sample may be carry-over from other donors' samples. The sequenced material came from naive CXCR3- CD8+ T cells from blood. As for subset: CD45RO-CCR7+CD27+CD95- naive CD8+ T cells lacking CXCR3 (TNR3-).

CDR3 region: CASSPQPYEQYF. The chain employs TRBV18 and TRBJ2-7. The CDR3 contains 12 residues. The germline V gene has CDR1 KGHSH and CDR2 LQKENI.